This TCR beta chain was sequenced for a study of cytomegalovirus exposure and HLA in healthy donors. Turning to this clone: Its antigen is unknown.

The PCR made use of 60 Vbeta and 13 Jbeta primers. The repertoire was sequenced with immunoSEQ multiplex PCR; TCRdb's copy has only in-frame clones and lacks some. This sample yields about 110,000 clones, of which approximately 82% are seen a single time; about 2.3% belongs to the top ten. Whole-study results and caveats: Reported performance of the classifier showed diagnosis of cytomegalovirus status with high specificity and sensitivity. In a later analysis, a missense DCLRE1C variant was linked to TCR beta V- and J-gene trimming.

V lost 8 bases and J lost 5; bases outside the gene matches: 11. The CDR3 spans 15 residues. Germline loops: CDR1 SEHNR, CDR2 FQNEAQ (reference sequence). The source material was PBMCs. V gene TRBV7-9 combines with J gene TRBJ2-1; 8 nucleotides agree with TRBD2. The TCR was taken from a man in his forties in good health and CMV-seronegative. Here the CDR3 DNA reads TGTGCCAGCGAGGTTTCGGGACTAGTTCACAATGAGCAGTTCTTC. Translating it yields CASEVSGLVHNEQFF. The full variable domain, with the rest looked up from reference TRBV7-9 and TRBJ2-1, is DTGVSQNPRHKITKRGQNVTFRCDPISEHNRLYWYRQTLGQGPEFLTYFQNEAQLEKSRLLSDRFSAERPKGSFSTLEIQRTEQGDSAMYLCASEVSGLVHNEQFFGPGTRLTVL.